The 15 T cell receptor beta chains below were found in one sample sequenced in a study of CD8+ T cells in alopecia areata. RNA, once extracted, was reverse transcribed into cDNA for use as the sequencing template. Libraries were prepared by immunoSEQ multiplex PCR; TCRdb keeps only in-frame clonotypes and omits some of them. This table holds 100,000 or so clones, 55% to 70% found once. As to treatment: oral pan-JAK inhibitor, 5-10 mg twice daily. The input for sequencing was CD8+ T cells sorted from blood, taken at roughly week 58, from a patient treated with tofacitinib. These receptors originate from a human donor with alopecia areata.

About this clone: Other DNA sequences in this sample translate to the same CDR3. J is TRBJ1-2 and V is TRBV30; TRBD1 might be the D (5 bases). This CDR3 is 13 amino acids long. V shed 0 bases and J shed 2 bases, with 7 bases lying between them. Germline V CDR1 and CDR2: GTSNPN, SVGIG (reference sequence). The CDR3 is CAWSVWGNYGYTF. Here the CDR3 DNA reads TGTGCCTGGAGTGTGTGGGGGAACTATGGCTACACCTTC.

The chain carries TRBV30 and TRBJ2-7; D remains unclear. Germline lookup yields CDR1 GTSNPN and CDR2 SVGIG (reference sequence). There are 13 residues in the CDR3. The V end was cut by 2 bases, the J end by 5 bases, with 13 bases between. CDR3 nucleotide sequence: TGTGCCTGGAGTCGTAATTGGAGTGACGAGCAGTACTTC. As protein: CAWSRNWSDEQYF.

This chain uses TRBV13 with TRBJ1-1; D is unresolved. Deletions cut 0 bases from V and 6 bases from J, with 8 bases between. Looked up from germline, CDR1 is PRHDT and CDR2 is FYEKMQ (reference sequence). The CDR3 totals 13 residues. DNA for the CDR3: TGTGCCAGCAGCTTAGGAAGCCGACCTGAAGCTTTCTTT. It specifies CASSLGSRPEAFF. The whole variable domain, filled in from reference TRBV13 and TRBJ1-1, reads AAGVIQSPRHLIKEKRETATLKCYPIPRHDTVYWYQQGPGQDPQFLISFYEKMQSDKGSIPDRFSAQQFSDYHSELNMSSLELGDSALYFCASSLGSRPEAFFGQGTRLTVV.

In its sample, this clone was seen a few times. The chain joins TRBV4-1 to TRBJ2-1, with D unclear. Germline V CDR1 and CDR2: MGHRA, YSYEKL. This CDR3 region has 16 residues. The V gene lost 4 bases and the J gene lost 0 bases, with 13 bases spanning the gap. CDR3 sequence (DNA): TGCGCCAGCAGCCCGAACAGTGGCAGCTCCTACAATGAGCAGTTCTTC. Protein sequence: CASSPNSGSSYNEQFF.

CDR3 nucleotide sequence: TGCGCCAGCAGCTTAGGAGACTATGGCTACACCTTC. Translating it yields CASSLGDYGYTF. V and J are TRBV5-1 and TRBJ1-2; the D is unclear. Trimming stripped 2 bases from V and 3 bases from J, with 5 bases between. This CDR3 region has 12 residues. Germline V gene sequence: CDR1 SGHRS, CDR2 YFSETQ. The full variable domain, its missing parts supplied by reference TRBV5-1 and TRBJ1-2, is KAGVTQTPRYLIKTRGQQVTLSCSPISGHRSVSWYQQTPGQGLQFLFEYFSETQRNKGNFPGRFSGRQFSNSRSEMNVSTLELGDSALYLCASSLGDYGYTFGSGTRLTVV.

This chain uses TRBV6-5 with TRBJ2-7, with a weak D call TRBD1 (6 bases). V lost 6 bases, J lost 2 bases, and 11 bases lay in between. The germline CDR1 and CDR2 sequences are MNHEY and SVGAGI. This CDR3 is 13 amino acids long. In DNA, the CDR3 is TGTGCCAGCAGCTTGGGGGCCCCCTACGAGCAGTACTTC. Encoded protein: CASSLGAPYEQYF.

V and J are TRBV13 and TRBJ1-2; TRBD1 agrees at 8 bases. V lost 5 bases and J lost 3; bases outside the gene matches: 8. CDR3 length: 15 amino acids. Germline CDR1 and CDR2: PRHDT and FYEKMQ (reference sequence). CDR3 residues: CASSLGQVLHYGYTF. CDR3 coding DNA: TGTGCCAGCAGCCTGGGACAGGTTCTTCACTATGGCTACACCTTC.

The genes are TRBV30 and TRBJ2-7; 9 bases align to TRBD1. From germline, CDR1 is GTSNPN and CDR2 SVGIG (reference sequence). This CDR3 has 13 amino acids. Trimming cost V 7 bases and J 2 bases; bases outside gene matches: 6. Here the CDR3 DNA reads TGTGCCTCCTGGGACAGGGAGACCTACGAGCAGTACTTC. This encodes CASWDRETYEQYF.

The gene calls are TRBV2 and TRBJ1-2; D gene unclear. This CDR3 spans 10 amino acids. Trimming removed 4 bases from V and 11 bases from J, with 8 bases in between. Germline loops: CDR1 SNHLY, CDR2 FYNNEI. The CDR3 loop is CASSAPVYTF. The CDR3, as DNA: TGTGCCAGCAGTGCCCCAGTTTACACCTTC.

As regards this clone: Germline is not matched at one junction end, which may reflect a read error. The chain is built from TRBV7-8 and TRBJ2-3; 11 nucleotides match TRBD2. From germline, CDR1 is SGHVS and CDR2 FQNEAQ. The CDR3 spans 13 residues. The CDR3 loop is CASSLAGGDTQYF. DNA for the CDR3: TGTGCCAGCAGTTTAGCGGGGGGGGATACGCAGTATTTT. Based on the CDR3 plus reference TRBV7-8 and TRBJ2-3, the full variable domain is GAGVSQSPRYKVAKRGQDVALRCDPISGHVSLFWYQQALGQGPEFLTYFQNEAQLDKSGLPSDRFFAERPEGSVSTLKIQRTQQEDSAVYLCASSLAGGDTQYFGPGTRLTVL.

The chain joins TRBV5-1 to TRBJ1-1; D is perhaps TRBD1 (6 bases). Per the germline V gene, CDR1 is SGHRS and CDR2 is YFSETQ. CDR3 length equals 17 residues. V dropped 1 base and J dropped 0 bases, with 16 bases sitting between them. This CDR3 reads CASSLTGQNHMNTEAFF. As DNA, the CDR3 is TGCGCCAGCAGCTTGACCGGACAGAATCACATGAACACTGAAGCTTTCTTT. The full variable domain, rest sourced from reference TRBV5-1 and TRBJ1-1, is KAGVTQTPRYLIKTRGQQVTLSCSPISGHRSVSWYQQTPGQGLQFLFEYFSETQRNKGNFPGRFSGRQFSNSRSEMNVSTLELGDSALYLCASSLTGQNHMNTEAFFGQGTRLTVV.

The rearrangement uses TRBV27 and TRBJ1-1; D may be TRBD1 (6 bases). CDR1 and CDR2 (germline): MNHEY, SMNVEV (reference sequence). This CDR3 is 21 amino acids long. V gave up 5 bases and J gave up 1 base, with 32 bases separating them. The CDR3 DNA is TGTGCCAGCAGTCCATATATCCCAGGGGCAGGGTTAGAGCGGGAGAACACTGAAGCTTTCTTT. This translates into CASSPYIPGAGLERENTEAFF.

The chain couples TRBV5-1 to TRBJ2-7; tentatively, D is TRBD1 (6 bases). The germline gives CDR1 SGHRS, CDR2 YFSETQ. V lost 2 bases to trimming and J lost 2 bases, with 20 bases between them. CDR3 length equals 17 residues. The CDR3 region has the DNA TGCGCCAGCAGCTTACTGGCCGGGACACCCACCACCTACGAGCAGTACTTC. This gives the protein CASSLLAGTPTTYEQYF. Full variable domain (missing parts from reference TRBV5-1 and TRBJ2-7): KAGVTQTPRYLIKTRGQQVTLSCSPISGHRSVSWYQQTPGQGLQFLFEYFSETQRNKGNFPGRFSGRQFSNSRSEMNVSTLELGDSALYLCASSLLAGTPTTYEQYFGPGTRLTVT.

The rearrangement joins TRBV4-1 to TRBJ2-1; D is perhaps TRBD2 (6 bases). Trimming took 3 bases from V and 4 from J, leaving 22 bases between them. The CDR3 spans 18 residues. Germline CDR1 and CDR2: MGHRA and YSYEKL. In DNA form, the CDR3 reads TGCGCCAGCAGCCAGGGGGGAACTGAAGATTGGGAATACAATGAGCAGTTCTTC. Translated, it gives CASSQGGTEDWEYNEQFF.

The chain uses TRBV2 and TRBJ2-5, with D unclear. Trimming took off 8 bases at V and 5 bases at J, with 15 bases between the two ends. This CDR3 is built from 13 residues. Germline loops: CDR1 SNHLY, CDR2 FYNNEI. The CDR3 sequence is CASFGPRMETQYF. DNA for the CDR3: TGTGCCAGCTTTGGGCCAAGGATGGAGACCCAGTACTTC.